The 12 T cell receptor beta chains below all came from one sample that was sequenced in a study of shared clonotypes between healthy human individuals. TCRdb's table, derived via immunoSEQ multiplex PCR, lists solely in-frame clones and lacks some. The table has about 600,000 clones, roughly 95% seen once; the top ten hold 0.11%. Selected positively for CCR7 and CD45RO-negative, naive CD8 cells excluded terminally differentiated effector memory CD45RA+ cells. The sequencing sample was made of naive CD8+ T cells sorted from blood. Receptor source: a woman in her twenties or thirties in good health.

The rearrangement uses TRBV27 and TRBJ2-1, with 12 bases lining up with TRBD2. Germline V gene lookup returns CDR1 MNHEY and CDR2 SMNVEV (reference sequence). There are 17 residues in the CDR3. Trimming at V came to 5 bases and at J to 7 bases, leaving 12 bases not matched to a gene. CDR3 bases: TGTGCCAGCAGTCCCCCCTTGACTAGCGGGAGTCGGAATGAGCAGTTCTTC. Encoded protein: CASSPPLTSGSRNEQFF.

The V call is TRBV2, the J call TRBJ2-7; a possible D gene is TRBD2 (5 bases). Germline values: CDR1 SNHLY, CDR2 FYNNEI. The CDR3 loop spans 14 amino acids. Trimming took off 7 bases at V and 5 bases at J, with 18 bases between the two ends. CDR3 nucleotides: TGTGCCAGCATTACCCGCGGAACTAGTAACGAGCAGTACTTC. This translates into CASITRGTSNEQYF.

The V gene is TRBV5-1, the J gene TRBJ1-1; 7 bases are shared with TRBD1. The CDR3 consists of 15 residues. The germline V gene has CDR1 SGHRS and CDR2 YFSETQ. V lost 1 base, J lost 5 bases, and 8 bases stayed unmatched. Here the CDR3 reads CASSLYPGGGTEAFF. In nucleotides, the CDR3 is TGCGCCAGCAGCTTGTACCCAGGGGGAGGAACTGAAGCTTTCTTT.

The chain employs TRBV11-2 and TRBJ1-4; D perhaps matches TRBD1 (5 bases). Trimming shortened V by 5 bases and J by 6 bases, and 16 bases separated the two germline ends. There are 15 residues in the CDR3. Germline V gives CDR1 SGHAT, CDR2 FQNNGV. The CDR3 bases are TGTGCCAGCAGCCATAGCGTGGGGGTCGATGAAAAACTGTTTTTT. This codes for CASSHSVGVDEKLFF.

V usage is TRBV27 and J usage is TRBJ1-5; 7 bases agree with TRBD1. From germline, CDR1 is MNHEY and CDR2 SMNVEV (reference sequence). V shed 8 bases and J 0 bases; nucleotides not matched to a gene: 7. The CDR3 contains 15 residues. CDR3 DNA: TGTGCCAGCCGGGACAGAAGATATAGCAATCAGCCCCAGCATTTT. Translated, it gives CASRDRRYSNQPQHF.

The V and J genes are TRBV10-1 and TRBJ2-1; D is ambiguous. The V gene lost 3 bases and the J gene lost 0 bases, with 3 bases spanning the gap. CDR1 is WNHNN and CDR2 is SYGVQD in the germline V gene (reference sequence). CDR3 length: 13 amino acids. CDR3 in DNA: TGCGCCAGCAGTGAAGGCTCCTACAATGAGCAGTTCTTC. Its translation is CASSEGSYNEQFF.

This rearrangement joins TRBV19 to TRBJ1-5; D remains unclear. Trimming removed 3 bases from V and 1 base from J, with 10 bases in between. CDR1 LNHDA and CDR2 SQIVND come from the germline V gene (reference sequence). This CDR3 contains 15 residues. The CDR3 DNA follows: TGTGCCAGTAGTATTATGGTTGGGAGCAATCAGCCCCAGCATTTT. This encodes CASSIMVGSNQPQHF.

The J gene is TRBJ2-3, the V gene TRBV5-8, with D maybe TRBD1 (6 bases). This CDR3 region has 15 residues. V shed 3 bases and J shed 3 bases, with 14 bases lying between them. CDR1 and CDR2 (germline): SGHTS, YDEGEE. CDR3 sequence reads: CASSWGQGGTDTQYF. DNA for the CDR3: TGTGCCAGCAGCTGGGGACAAGGGGGAACAGATACGCAGTATTTT.

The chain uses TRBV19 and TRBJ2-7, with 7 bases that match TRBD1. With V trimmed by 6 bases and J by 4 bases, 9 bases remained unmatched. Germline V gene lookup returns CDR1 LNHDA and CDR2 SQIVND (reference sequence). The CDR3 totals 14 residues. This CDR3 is CASSPGTAHYEQYF. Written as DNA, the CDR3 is TGTGCCAGTAGCCCAGGGACAGCCCATTACGAGCAGTACTTC.

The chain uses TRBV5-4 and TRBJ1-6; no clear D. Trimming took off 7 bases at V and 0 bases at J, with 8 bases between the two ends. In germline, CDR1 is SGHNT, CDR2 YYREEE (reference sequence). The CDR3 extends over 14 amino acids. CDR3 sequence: CASSLFSYNSPLHF. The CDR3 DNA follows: TGTGCCAGCTCGCTGTTCTCCTATAATTCACCCCTCCACTTT. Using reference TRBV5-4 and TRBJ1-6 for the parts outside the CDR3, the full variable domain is ETGVTQSPTHLIKTRGQQVTLRCSSQSGHNTVSWYQQALGQGPQFIFQYYREEENGRGNFPPRFSGLQFPNYSSELNVNALELDDSALYLCASSLFSYNSPLHFGNGTRLTVT.

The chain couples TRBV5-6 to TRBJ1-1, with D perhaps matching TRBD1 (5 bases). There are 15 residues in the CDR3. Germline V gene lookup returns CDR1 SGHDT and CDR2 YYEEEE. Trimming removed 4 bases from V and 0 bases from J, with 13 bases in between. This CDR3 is CASSPAGGMNTEAFF. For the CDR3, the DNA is TGTGCCAGCAGCCCGGCCGGGGGGATGAACACTGAAGCTTTCTTT.

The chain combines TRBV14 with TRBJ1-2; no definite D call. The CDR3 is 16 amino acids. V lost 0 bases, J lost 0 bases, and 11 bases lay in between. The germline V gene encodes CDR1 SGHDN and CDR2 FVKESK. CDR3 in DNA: TGTGCCAGCAGCCAAGACACGGAAGGACCTAACTATGGCTACACCTTC. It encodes CASSQDTEGPNYGYTF.